Following are 14 T cell receptor beta chains from one sample sequenced in a study of breast tumors, draining lymph nodes, adjacent tissues. TCRdb called the multiplex PCR reads again in MiXCR, with one record for every CDR3 protein. The data contain fewer than 250,000 distinct CDR3 sequences, 32% of them singletons. Axillary draining lymph nodes of breast cancer patients supplied the node samples. The sample taken for sequencing was axillary lymph node tissue. Receptors originate from a female donor with breast cancer. Some clones in this sample may be carry-over from other donors' samples.

This clonotype showed up many times. The chain carries TRBV7-9 and TRBJ2-2; TRBD1 agrees at 9 bases. Unmatched junction bases numbered 6, after V lost 6 bases and J lost 7 bases. CDR1 is SEHNR and CDR2 is FQNEAQ in the germline V gene (reference sequence). CDR3 length: 14 amino acids. The CDR3 nucleotides are TGTGCCAGCAGGGAGGGACAGGGATTCGGGGAGCTGTTTTTT. Residues: CASREGQGFGELFF. Combining the CDR3 with reference TRBV7-9 and TRBJ2-2 gives the whole variable domain DTGVSQNPRHKITKRGQNVTFRCDPISEHNRLYWYRQTLGQGPEFLTYFQNEAQLEKSRLLSDRFSAERPKGSFSTLEIQRTEQGDSAMYLCASREGQGFGELFFGEGSRLTVL.

As for this clonotype: As the CDR3 is not closed by the conserved phenylalanine or tryptophan, this likely results from a read error. The chain uses TRBV7-3 and TRBJ1-1, with a tentative D call TRBD1 (5 bases). Germline V gene lookup returns CDR1 SGHTA and CDR2 FQGTGA. The V end lost 0 bases, the J end lost 5 bases, and 16 bases lay between the germline ends. The CDR3 is 16 amino acids. The CDR3 region is CASSLTFSLDKTEAFS. CDR3 DNA sequence: TGTGCCAGCAGCTTAACGTTCTCCCTGGACAAGACTGAAGCTTTCTCT.

This clonotype was observed at least ten times. This sequence joins TRBV12-3 or TRBV12-4 and TRBJ2-1, with D perhaps assigned TRBD1 or TRBD2 (5 bases each). The CDR3 covers 15 residues. V was pared by 7 bases and J by 8 bases, with 21 bases between. Here the CDR3 DNA reads TGTGCCAGCAATAACTTCGGGGCCGGGGTCGATGAGCAGTTCTTC. This sequence encodes CASNNFGAGVDEQFF.

In this sample, this clonotype turned up many times. The rearrangement links TRBV12-3 or TRBV12-4 to TRBJ1-6; no clear D gene. CDR3 size: 15 residues. V was trimmed by 3 bases and J by 2 bases, leaving 8 bases between them. This CDR3 reads CASSLQETYNSPLHF. In DNA, the CDR3 is TGTGCCAGCAGTTTGCAAGAGACCTATAATTCACCCCTCCACTTT.

This clonotype showed up many times. V usage is TRBV25-1 and J usage is TRBJ2-7; D is uncertain. Germline-derived CDR1 and CDR2 are MGHDK and SYGVNS. This CDR3 is built from 11 residues. Trimming stripped 3 bases from V and 6 bases from J, with 6 bases between. The CDR3: CASSDFGEQYF. The CDR3 region has the DNA TGTGCCAGCAGTGACTTTGGCGAGCAGTACTTC.

This clonotype was recorded at least ten times. The V call is TRBV7-8, the J call TRBJ2-3; 9 positions agree with TRBD2. The germline gives CDR1 SGHVS, CDR2 FQNEAQ. The junction had 11 bases not matched to a gene; V was cut back by 5 bases and J by 2 bases. There are 17 residues in the CDR3. CDR3 amino acids: CASSPGPLAGITDTQYF. DNA of the CDR3: TGTGCCAGCAGCCCCGGACCCCTAGCGGGAATCACAGATACGCAGTATTTT.

On this clonotype itself: It is unclear where the CDR3 begins or ends on the DNA, so no DNA is shown, and the CDR3 is as TCRdb lists it. V and J are TRBV7-2 and TRBJ1-4; the table's D call of TRBD1 was not tested on the DNA. The CDR3 is made up of 19 amino acids, end residues included. The V gene's germline CDR1 is SGHTA and CDR2 FQGNSA. CDR3 in amino acids: CASSIYLCSAGQGNEKLFF.

Note on this clonotype: Possible read error: a much larger clone is one base away. This rearrangement joins TRBV7-2 to TRBJ2-4, with TRBD2 matching over 7 bases. This CDR3 has 18 amino acids. Germline V lookup: CDR1 SGHTA, CDR2 FQGNSA. CDR3 nucleotides: TGTGCCAGCAGCTTAGCCCGACGGGGGGTACTAGCCAAACACATTCAGTACTTC. Its protein is CASSLARRGVLAKHIQYF.

This clonotype showed up many times. This sequence joins TRBV9 and TRBJ2-3; 10 bases fit TRBD2. Per germline, CDR1 SGDLS and CDR2 YYNGEE. The CDR3 loop spans 15 amino acids. Trimming took 4 bases from V and 6 from J; bases not matched to a gene: 8. CDR3 amino acids: CASSLGLAVSDTQYF. CDR3 nucleotides: TGTGCCAGCAGCCTTGGACTAGCGGTTTCGGATACGCAGTATTTT.

This clonotype was counted ten times or more. The chain has TRBV6-5 and TRBJ2-7; 10 positions match TRBD2. Germline CDR1 reads MNHEY; CDR2 reads SVGAGI. V was pared by 10 bases and J by 4 bases, with 7 bases of the junction left unmatched. This CDR3 has 13 residues. The CDR3 DNA reads as TGTGCCACCAAACCGGGACTAGCGTACGAGCAGTACTTC. Residues: CATKPGLAYEQYF.

Turning to this clonotype: This sequence may be a read error, since a much larger clone differs from it by one base. The V and J genes are TRBV11-3 and TRBJ1-2; TRBD1 aligns across 7 bases. This CDR3 is built from 14 residues. V dropped 5 bases and J dropped 4; count of bases not matched to a gene: 7. Germline-derived CDR1 and CDR2 are SGHNT and YENEEA. CDR3 region: CASSTRGRTYGYTF. Written as DNA, the CDR3 is TGTGCCAGCAGCACAAGGGGGCGGACCTATGGCTACACCTTC.

This clonotype was recorded many times. This chain connects TRBV6-1 to TRBJ2-1; 8 bases map to TRBD2. The germline V gene encodes CDR1 MNHNS and CDR2 SASEGT. This CDR3 region has 14 residues. Losses at the gene ends were 6 bases for V and 4 bases for J; bases not matched to a gene: 5. The CDR3 sequence is CASSTSGDYNEQFF. In DNA form, the CDR3 reads TGTGCCAGCAGCACTAGCGGCGATTACAATGAGCAGTTCTTC.

This clonotype occurred many times. As DNA, the CDR3 is TGTGCCAGCAGCTTAGGCGGAAAACTGTTTTTT. Protein sequence: CASSLGGKLFF. The chain carries TRBV7-2 and TRBJ1-4, with D hard to call. Per germline, CDR1 SGHTA and CDR2 FQGNSA. The CDR3 is 11 amino acids. Between the trimmed V and J ends, which lost 1 base and 10 bases, there was a span of 4 bases.

This clonotype was seen ten or more times. This chain connects TRBV11-3 to TRBJ2-1; 7 nucleotides agree with TRBD1. The V gene end was trimmed by 5 bases and the J gene end by 6 bases; junction bases not matched to a gene: 13. The CDR3 totals 16 residues. CDR1 is SGHNT, CDR2 YENEEA, per germline. The CDR3 DNA reads as TGTGCCAGCAGCGGAGGAATGACAGGGCTGGGCAATGAGCAGTTCTTC. Protein product: CASSGGMTGLGNEQFF.